The 21 T cell receptor beta chains reported below all come from one sample, sequenced in a study of vaccination and CD4 T cells after COVID-19. Treatment in this sample: approximately 9-day PBMC culture with coronavirus spike peptide pools or control peptides (ViraFEST assay). An unexposed donor provided the CD4+ T cells, which were collected before the COVID-19 pandemic (2011-2018). Their cognate antigens are unknown. The assay that was used to sequence DNA from cultured CD4+ T cells was the Oncomine TCR Beta short-read assay. TCRdb redid the calling of the PCR reads with MiXCR, one entry per CDR3 protein. The table has 6,000 to 9,500 distinct CDR3 sequences, around half seen once. The specimen was CD4+ T cells from blood, cultured in vitro. The source of these receptors is a human donor in good health.

Only a few counts were recorded for this clonotype. V and J are TRBV12-3 or TRBV12-4 and TRBJ1-2; D gene uncertain. Deletions cut 6 bases from V and 7 bases from J, with 18 bases between. The CDR3 is made up of 14 amino acids. The CDR3 coding sequence is TGTGCCAGCAGCCCGCAGGCCAGGCGAGTTGGCTACACCTTC. Translation: CASSPQARRVGYTF.

The rearrangement joins TRBV12-3 or TRBV12-4 to TRBJ1-2; D gene unclear. V dropped 6 bases and J dropped 8 bases, with 13 bases sitting between them. This CDR3 region has 12 residues. The CDR3 reads CASSARARGYTF. The CDR3 DNA is TGTGCCAGCAGCGCGAGGGCTAGGGGCTACACCTTC.

The chain links TRBV7-2 to TRBJ2-1; D may be TRBD2 (6 bases). The germline CDR1 and CDR2 sequences are SGHTA and FQGNSA. The CDR3 has 16 residues. Trimming removed 4 bases at V and 7 bases at J, with 20 bases between. The CDR3 region is CASSSRAGRLENEQFF. In DNA, the CDR3 is TGTGCCAGCAGCTCCCGCGCGGGGCGCCTTGAAAATGAGCAGTTCTTC.

In its sample, this clonotype was seen a few times. The rearrangement links TRBV6-5 to TRBJ1-1, with D uncertain. Germline V gene data show CDR1 as MNHEY and CDR2 as SVGAGI. The CDR3 is 13 residues long. Trimming cost V 0 bases and J 7 bases, with 9 bases left between them. Here the CDR3 DNA reads TGTGCCAGCAGTTACTCTGGGGTTGGTGAAGCTTTCTTT. Translation: CASSYSGVGEAFF.

The chain joins TRBV4-3 to TRBJ1-6; the match to TRBD1 covers 10 bases. The CDR3 spans 18 residues. Germline V gene lookup returns CDR1 LGHNA and CDR2 YSLEER. V lost 2 bases and J lost 10; bases outside the gene matches: 14. The CDR3 DNA reads as TGCGCCAGCAGCCAACGGGTCGCTGTCGGGACAGGGGTCTCACCCCTCCACTTT. It specifies CASSQRVAVGTGVSPLHF.

V is TRBV20-1 and J is TRBJ1-3; no definite D call. The ends were cut back, 0 bases at V and 0 bases at J, with 15 bases in the middle. The CDR3 has 17 amino acids. Germline CDR1 reads DFQATT; CDR2 reads SNEGSKA (reference sequence). CDR3 protein: CSARDPLRPSSGNTIYF. The CDR3 region has the DNA TGCAGTGCTAGAGACCCACTTCGACCCAGCTCTGGAAACACCATATATTTT.

This chain joins TRBV5-4 and TRBJ1-6, with D hard to call. The CDR3 totals 15 residues. Germline V gene sequence: CDR1 SGHNT, CDR2 YYREEE (reference sequence). Between the trimmed V and J ends, which lost 2 bases and 4 bases, there was a span of 10 bases. The CDR3 is CASSLKELYNSPLHF. In nucleotides, the CDR3 is TGTGCCAGCAGCTTAAAAGAGTTATATAATTCACCCCTCCACTTT. Filled out from reference TRBV5-4 and TRBJ1-6, the complete variable domain reads ETGVTQSPTHLIKTRGQQVTLRCSSQSGHNTVSWYQQALGQGPQFIFQYYREEENGRGNFPPRFSGLQFPNYSSELNVNALELDDSALYLCASSLKELYNSPLHFGNGTRLTVT.

This rearrangement joins TRBV28 to TRBJ1-5; TRBD1 is a possible D gene (5 bases). In germline, CDR1 is MDHEN, CDR2 SYDVKM. Trimming shortened V by 6 bases and J by 2 bases, and 14 bases separated the two germline ends. The CDR3 loop spans 15 amino acids. The DNA of the CDR3 is TGTGCCAGCAGCCTCAACCCGGGGGGCAATCAGCCCCAGCATTTT. Translation: CASSLNPGGNQPQHF.

As concerns this clonotype: At one boundary the junction diverges from the germline segment, which might be a read error. The chain links TRBV11-2 to TRBJ2-7, with D possibly matching TRBD2 (5 bases). The CDR3 has 12 amino acids. Per the germline V gene, CDR1 is SGHAT and CDR2 is FQNNGV. DNA of the CDR3: TGTGCTAGCAGCTTAGCAGGACTTGAGCAGTACTTC. It codes for CASSLAGLEQYF.

The chain links TRBV6-5 to TRBJ2-3; 14 bases align to TRBD2. J lost 4 bases, V lost 4 bases, and 7 bases had no gene match. The V gene's germline CDR1 is MNHEY and CDR2 SVGAGI. The CDR3 has 17 amino acids. CDR3 protein: CASSSWTSGRLPDTQYF. CDR3 bases: TGTGCCAGCAGTTCCTGGACTAGCGGGAGGCTCCCAGATACGCAGTATTTT.

V usage is TRBV5-4 and J usage is TRBJ2-7, with TRBD2 identical over 8 bases. Trimming at V came to 9 bases and at J to 2 bases, leaving 4 bases not matched to a gene. The CDR3 runs to 12 residues. CDR1 and CDR2 from the germline V gene are SGHNT and YYREEE (reference sequence). The CDR3 sequence: CATQREPYEQYF. The CDR3 nucleotides read TGTGCCACACAGCGGGAGCCCTACGAGCAGTACTTC.

This clonotype has a handful of counts. This chain connects TRBV30 to TRBJ1-5, with 7 nucleotides matching TRBD1. This CDR3 is built from 18 residues. Germline CDR1 is GTSNPN and CDR2 is SVGIG (reference sequence). Trimming took 2 bases from V and 0 from J; bases not matched to a gene: 13. The DNA for the CDR3 is TGTGCCTGGAGTAGGACGACAGGGCTTGGGTATAGCAATCAGCCCCAGCATTTT. Protein sequence: CAWSRTTGLGYSNQPQHF.

The gene calls are TRBV6-1 and TRBJ2-7; TRBD1 aligns across 7 bases. J gave up 4 bases and V 6 bases, and 9 bases lay outside the gene matches. CDR1 is MNHNS, CDR2 SASEGT, per germline. The CDR3 totals 14 residues. CDR3 protein: CASRPGQTKYEQYF. Written as DNA, the CDR3 is TGTGCCAGCAGGCCGGGACAGACTAAATACGAGCAGTACTTC.

The J gene is TRBJ1-1, the V gene TRBV27; possibly TRBD1 for D (5 bases). The CDR3 consists of 12 residues. The ends were cut back, 2 bases at V and 8 bases at J, with 9 bases in the middle. Per the germline V gene, CDR1 is MNHEY and CDR2 is SMNVEV (reference sequence). The CDR3 loop is CASSLGAGEAFF. The DNA of the CDR3 is TGTGCCAGCAGTTTAGGGGCAGGGGAAGCTTTCTTT.

Worth noting for this clonotype: The junction shows a germline mismatch at one end, possibly a read error. The rearrangement uses TRBV19 and TRBJ2-3, with 8 bases lining up with TRBD2. The CDR3 loop spans 14 amino acids. In germline, CDR1 is LNHDA, CDR2 SQIVND (reference sequence). The CDR3 region is CTSSGGRSTDTQYF. CDR3 bases: TGTACCAGTTCCGGCGGGAGGAGCACAGATACGCAGTATTTT.

A single count supports this clonotype. V gene TRBV18 combines with J gene TRBJ2-1; D is unclear. The germline V and J ends were trimmed by 9 bases and 9 bases, with 15 bases remaining between them. Germline V gives CDR1 KGHSH, CDR2 LQKENI. There are 12 residues in the CDR3. The CDR3 sequence: CASTPSLGEQFF. The CDR3 DNA follows: TGTGCCAGTACTCCTTCGCTCGGTGAGCAGTTCTTC.

CDR3 residues: CASSLSATGLYGYTF. The CDR3 DNA reads as TGTGCCAGCAGTTTATCGGCCACAGGGCTCTATGGCTACACCTTC. This chain joins TRBV27 and TRBJ1-2, with a weak D call TRBD1 (6 bases). The CDR3 covers 15 residues. From germline, CDR1 is MNHEY and CDR2 SMNVEV (reference sequence). Trimming pared 0 bases from V and 4 bases from J, leaving 12 bases between.

This chain joins TRBV27 and TRBJ2-1; 7 bases match TRBD2. Germline CDR1 MNHEY, CDR2 SMNVEV (reference sequence). With 6 bases clipped from V and 9 bases from J, the junction kept 8 bases outside the gene matches. The CDR3 is 13 residues long. The CDR3 nucleotides read TGTGCCAGCAGATTAAGCGGGGTCGGTGAGCAGTTCTTC. This translates into CASRLSGVGEQFF.

This clonotype showed up just a few times. The chain couples TRBV6-1 to TRBJ2-1; D call uncertain. Per germline, CDR1 MNHNS and CDR2 SASEGT. The CDR3 has 18 residues. Trimming stripped 5 bases from V and 3 bases from J, with 23 bases between. CDR3 in DNA: TGTGCCAGCAGTCCCTATCTTCCCGGGTCCTCTATCTACAATGAGCAGTTCTTC. Protein: CASSPYLPGSSIYNEQFF.

The genes are TRBV4-1 and TRBJ1-2; no definite D call. Germline V gene data show CDR1 as MGHRA and CDR2 as YSYEKL. The CDR3 consists of 17 residues. The germline V and J ends were trimmed by 1 base and 4 bases, with 19 bases remaining between them. The CDR3 DNA is TGCGCCAGCAGCCAAGGAGATATGGTCTCCTCGAGCTATGGCTACACCTTC. Encoded protein: CASSQGDMVSSSYGYTF.

The chain has TRBV7-9 and TRBJ2-6; D gene unclear. Trimming removed 6 bases from V and 0 bases from J, with 3 bases in between. Germline V gene lookup returns CDR1 SEHNR and CDR2 FQNEAQ (reference sequence). CDR3 size: 13 residues. The CDR3 sequence: CASRNSGANVLTF. The CDR3 DNA is TGTGCCAGCAGAAACTCTGGGGCCAACGTCCTGACTTTC.